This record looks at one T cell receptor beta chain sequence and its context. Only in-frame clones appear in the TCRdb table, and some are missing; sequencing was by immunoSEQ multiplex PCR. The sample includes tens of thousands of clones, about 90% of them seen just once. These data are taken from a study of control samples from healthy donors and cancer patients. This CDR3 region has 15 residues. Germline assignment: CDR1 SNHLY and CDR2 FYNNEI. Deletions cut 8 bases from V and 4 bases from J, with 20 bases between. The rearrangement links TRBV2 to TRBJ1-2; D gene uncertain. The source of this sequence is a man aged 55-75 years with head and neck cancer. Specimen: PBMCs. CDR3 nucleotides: TGTGCCAGCCGACAAGTGGGAGGGAGACTCTATGGCTACACCTTC. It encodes CASRQVGGRLYGYTF.